The 2 T cell receptor beta chains below come from one sample, sequenced in a study of early T cells in non-severe SARS-CoV-2 infection. Using its own MiXCR run on the 5' RACE reads, TCRdb lists one record per CDR3 protein. The table records about 61,000 distinct CDR3 sequences, around 12% of them present only once. Sequencing used whole blood, obtained at baseline. The receptor source for this set is an adult who was a healthcare worker with PCR-confirmed SARS-CoV-2 infection or an uninfected control (not recorded which). The donor label of this sample is uncertain.

The chain couples TRBV6-1 to TRBJ2-5, with D possibly called TRBD1 or TRBD2 (5 bases each). The CDR3 runs to 13 residues. V lost 7 bases and J 3 bases, leaving 12 bases between the germline ends. Germline V lookup: CDR1 MNHNS, CDR2 SASEGT. The CDR3: CASTGTGKETQYF. The CDR3 nucleotides are TGTGCCAGCACCGGGACGGGGAAAGAGACCCAGTACTTC.

This clonotype was counted many times. The chain carries TRBV27 and TRBJ2-5, with a weak D call TRBD2 (6 bases). This CDR3 is built from 14 residues. CDR1 is MNHEY and CDR2 is SMNVEV in the germline V gene (reference sequence). V was clipped by 5 bases and J by 2 bases, with 12 bases between them. CDR3 loop: CASSNPGEQETQYF. The CDR3 DNA reads TGTGCCAGCAGTAATCCGGGGGAACAAGAGACCCAGTACTTC.